What follows is one T cell receptor (beta chain) and its context. Its antigen is not known. This sample was included in a study of persistence of HIV-infected CD4 T cells. Whole-study results and caveats: Antigen-responding cells were enriched for degenerate expanded CDR3beta sequences.

Anti-CD3/anti-CD28 beads served as a nonspecific positive control stimulus. Sorting selected CD4+ T cells upregulating both CD40 ligand and CD69. For at least 4 years, plasma HIV-1 RNA was undetectable (<50 copies/mL). Before stimulation, PBMCs underwent CD8+ T cell depletion. Germline assignment: CDR1 MNHEY and CDR2 SVGAGI. The CDR3 covers 15 residues. J was trimmed by 6 bases and V by 2 bases; bases with no gene match: 7. This was the immunoSEQ version 4 assay in survey mode. Profiling relied on immunoSEQ multiplex PCR, and the TCRdb table lists in-frame clones only, not all of them. The sample records tens of thousands of clones, approximately 86% being singletons.

The sequence was obtained from an adult man with HIV who was CMV-seropositive. Sample: CD4+ T cells sorted from PBMCs after roughly 19-hour stimulation, taken from a patient who received antiretroviral therapy. V usage is TRBV6-5 and J usage is TRBJ1-2; TRBD1 aligns across 9 bases. The CDR3 here is CASSYGGQGMDGYTF. DNA for the CDR3: TGTGCCAGCAGTTACGGAGGACAGGGGATGGATGGCTACACCTTC.